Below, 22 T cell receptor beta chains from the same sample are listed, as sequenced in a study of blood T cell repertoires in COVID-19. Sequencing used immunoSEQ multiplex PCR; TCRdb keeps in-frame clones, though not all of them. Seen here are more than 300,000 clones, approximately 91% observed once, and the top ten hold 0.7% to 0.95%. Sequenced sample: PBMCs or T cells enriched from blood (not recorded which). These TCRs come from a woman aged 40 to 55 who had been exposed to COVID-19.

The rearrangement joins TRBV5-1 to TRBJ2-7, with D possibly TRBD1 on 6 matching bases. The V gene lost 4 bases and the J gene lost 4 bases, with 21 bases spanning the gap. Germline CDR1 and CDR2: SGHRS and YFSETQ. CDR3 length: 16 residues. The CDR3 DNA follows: TGCGCCAGCAGCCATCCCCCCCCAGGGACAAGATACGAGCAGTACTTC. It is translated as CASSHPPPGTRYEQYF.

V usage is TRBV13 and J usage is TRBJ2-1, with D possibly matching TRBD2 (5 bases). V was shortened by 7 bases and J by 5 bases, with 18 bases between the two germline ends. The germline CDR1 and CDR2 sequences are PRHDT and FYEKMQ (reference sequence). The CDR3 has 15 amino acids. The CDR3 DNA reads TGTGCCAGCACCTTCGGGAAAACAAACAACAATGAGCAGTTCTTC. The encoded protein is CASTFGKTNNNEQFF.

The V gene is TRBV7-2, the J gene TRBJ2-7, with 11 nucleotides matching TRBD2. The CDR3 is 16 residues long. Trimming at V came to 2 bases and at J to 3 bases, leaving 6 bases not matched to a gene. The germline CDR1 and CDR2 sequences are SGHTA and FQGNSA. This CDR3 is CASSLQLAGGSYEQYF. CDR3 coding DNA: TGTGCCAGCAGCTTACAATTAGCGGGAGGGAGCTACGAGCAGTACTTC. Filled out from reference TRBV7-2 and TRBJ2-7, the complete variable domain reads GAGVSQSPSNKVTEKGKDVELRCDPISGHTALYWYRQSLGQGLEFLIYFQGNSAPDKSGLPSDRFSAERTGGSVSTLTIQRTQQEDSAVYLCASSLQLAGGSYEQYFGPGTRLTVT.

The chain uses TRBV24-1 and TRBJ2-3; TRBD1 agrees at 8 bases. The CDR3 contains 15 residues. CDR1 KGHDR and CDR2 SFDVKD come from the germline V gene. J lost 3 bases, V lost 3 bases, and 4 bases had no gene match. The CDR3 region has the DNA TGTGCCACCAGTGATCCCACAGGGGGGACAGATACGCAGTATTTT. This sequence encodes CATSDPTGGTDTQYF.

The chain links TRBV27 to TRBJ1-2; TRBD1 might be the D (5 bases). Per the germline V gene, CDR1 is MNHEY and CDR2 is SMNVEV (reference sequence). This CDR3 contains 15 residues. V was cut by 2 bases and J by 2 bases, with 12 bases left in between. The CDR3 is CASSLKGARNYGYTF. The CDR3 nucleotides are TGTGCCAGCAGTTTAAAAGGGGCCCGCAACTATGGCTACACCTTC.

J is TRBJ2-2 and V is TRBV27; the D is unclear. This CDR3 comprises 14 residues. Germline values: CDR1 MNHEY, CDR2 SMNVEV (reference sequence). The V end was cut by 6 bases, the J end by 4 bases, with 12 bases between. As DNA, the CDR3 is TGTGCCAGCAGCCCACTCCTCCCCACCGGGGAGCTGTTTTTT. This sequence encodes CASSPLLPTGELFF.

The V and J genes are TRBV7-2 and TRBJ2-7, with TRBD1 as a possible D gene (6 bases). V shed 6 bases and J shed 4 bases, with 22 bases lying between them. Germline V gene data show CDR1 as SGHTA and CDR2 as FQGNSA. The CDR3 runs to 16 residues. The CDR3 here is CASRKGHGTQPYEQYF. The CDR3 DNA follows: TGTGCCAGCAGGAAAGGCCACGGGACACAACCTTACGAGCAGTACTTC.

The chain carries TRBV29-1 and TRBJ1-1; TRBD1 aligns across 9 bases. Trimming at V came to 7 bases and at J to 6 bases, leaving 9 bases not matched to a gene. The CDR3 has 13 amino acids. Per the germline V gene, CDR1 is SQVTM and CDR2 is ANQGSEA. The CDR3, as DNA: TGCAGCGCCACTGGACAGGGGTTGCCTGAAGCTTTCTTT. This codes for CSATGQGLPEAFF.

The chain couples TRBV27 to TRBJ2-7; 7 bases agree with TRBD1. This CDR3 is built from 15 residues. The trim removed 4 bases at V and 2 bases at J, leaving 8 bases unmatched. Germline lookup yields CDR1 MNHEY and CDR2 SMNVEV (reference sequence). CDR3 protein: CASSSWTGRTYEQYF. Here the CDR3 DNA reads TGTGCCAGCAGTTCCTGGACAGGTAGAACCTACGAGCAGTACTTC.

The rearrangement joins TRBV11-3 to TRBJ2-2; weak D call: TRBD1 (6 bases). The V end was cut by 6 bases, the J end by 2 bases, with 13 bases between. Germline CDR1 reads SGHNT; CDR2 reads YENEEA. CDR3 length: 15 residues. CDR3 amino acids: CASSQAQGNTGELFF. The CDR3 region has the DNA TGTGCCAGCAGTCAAGCACAGGGAAACACCGGGGAGCTGTTTTTT.

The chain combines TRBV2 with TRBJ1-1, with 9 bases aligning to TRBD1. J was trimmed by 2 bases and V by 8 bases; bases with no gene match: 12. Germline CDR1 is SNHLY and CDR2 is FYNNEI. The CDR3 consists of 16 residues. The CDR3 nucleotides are TGTGCCAGCCTACCCGGGACAGGGTGGGGAAACACTGAAGCTTTCTTT. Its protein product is CASLPGTGWGNTEAFF. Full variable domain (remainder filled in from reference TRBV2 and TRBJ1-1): EPEVTQTPSHQVTQMGQEVILRCVPISNHLYFYWYRQILGQKVEFLVSFYNNEISEKSEIFDDQFSVERPDGSNFTLKIRSTKLEDSAMYFCASLPGTGWGNTEAFFGQGTRLTVV.

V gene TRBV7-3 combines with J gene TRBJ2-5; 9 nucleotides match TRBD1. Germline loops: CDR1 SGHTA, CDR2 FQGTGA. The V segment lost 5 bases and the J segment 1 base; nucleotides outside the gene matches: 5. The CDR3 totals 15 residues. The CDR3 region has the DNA TGTGCCAGCAGCCCGACAGGGGGTACCCAAGAGACCCAGTACTTC. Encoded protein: CASSPTGGTQETQYF.

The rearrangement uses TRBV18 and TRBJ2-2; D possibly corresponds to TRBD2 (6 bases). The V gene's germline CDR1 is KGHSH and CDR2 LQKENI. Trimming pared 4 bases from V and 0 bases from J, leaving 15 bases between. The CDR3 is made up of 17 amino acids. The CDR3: CASSRGGVAANTGELFF. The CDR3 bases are TGTGCCAGCTCACGCGGCGGGGTGGCAGCGAACACCGGGGAGCTGTTTTTT.

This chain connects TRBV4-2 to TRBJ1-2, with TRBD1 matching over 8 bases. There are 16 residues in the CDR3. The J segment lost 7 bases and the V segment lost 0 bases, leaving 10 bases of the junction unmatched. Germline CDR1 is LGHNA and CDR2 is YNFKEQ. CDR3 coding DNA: TGTGCCAGCAGCCAAGACGCCCCCACAGGGGGTGGTGGCTACACCTTC. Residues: CASSQDAPTGGGGYTF.

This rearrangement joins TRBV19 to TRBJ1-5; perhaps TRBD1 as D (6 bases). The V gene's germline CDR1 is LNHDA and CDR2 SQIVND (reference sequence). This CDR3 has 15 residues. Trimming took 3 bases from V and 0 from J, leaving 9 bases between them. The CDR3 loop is CASSMDSYSNQPQHF. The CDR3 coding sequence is TGTGCCAGTAGTATGGACAGTTATAGCAATCAGCCCCAGCATTTT. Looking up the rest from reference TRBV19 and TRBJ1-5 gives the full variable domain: DGGITQSPKYLFRKEGQNVTLSCEQNLNHDAMYWYRQDPGQGLRLIYYSQIVNDFQKGDIAEGYSVSREKKESFPLTVTSAQKNPTAFYLCASSMDSYSNQPQHFGDGTRLSIL.

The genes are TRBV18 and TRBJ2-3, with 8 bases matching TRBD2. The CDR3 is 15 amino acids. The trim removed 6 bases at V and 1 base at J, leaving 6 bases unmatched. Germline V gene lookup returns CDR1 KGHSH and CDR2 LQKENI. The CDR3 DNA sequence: TGTGCCAGCTCCCAGCGGGGGCTCGGCACAGATACGCAGTATTTT. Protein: CASSQRGLGTDTQYF.

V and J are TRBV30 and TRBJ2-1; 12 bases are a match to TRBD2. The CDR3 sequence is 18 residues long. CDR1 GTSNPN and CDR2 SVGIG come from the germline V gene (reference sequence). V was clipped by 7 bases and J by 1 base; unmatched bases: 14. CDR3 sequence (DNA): TGTGCCTTGAGACGTGGACTAGCGGGACCCCTTTCCTACAATGAGCAGTTCTTC. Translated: CALRRGLAGPLSYNEQFF.

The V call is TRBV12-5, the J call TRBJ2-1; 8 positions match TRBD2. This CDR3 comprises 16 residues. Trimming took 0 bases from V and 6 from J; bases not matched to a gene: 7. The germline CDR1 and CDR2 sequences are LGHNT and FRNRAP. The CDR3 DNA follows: TGTGCTAGTGGTTTGGTACTTGGCGGGGGGTTCAATGAGCAGTTCTTC. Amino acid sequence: CASGLVLGGGFNEQFF.

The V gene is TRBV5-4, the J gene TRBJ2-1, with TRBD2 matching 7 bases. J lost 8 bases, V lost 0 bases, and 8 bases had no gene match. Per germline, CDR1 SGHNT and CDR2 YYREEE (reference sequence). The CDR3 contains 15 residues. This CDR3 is CASSLGRERRDEQFF. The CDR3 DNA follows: TGTGCCAGCAGCTTGGGGCGGGAGAGGCGGGATGAGCAGTTCTTC.

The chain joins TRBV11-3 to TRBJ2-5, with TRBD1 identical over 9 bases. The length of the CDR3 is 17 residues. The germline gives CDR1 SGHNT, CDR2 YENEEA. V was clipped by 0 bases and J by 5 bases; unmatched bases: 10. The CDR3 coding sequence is TGTGCCAGCAGCTTAGATGGCGGGACAGGGAGCCGGGAGACCCAGTACTTC. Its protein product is CASSLDGGTGSRETQYF.

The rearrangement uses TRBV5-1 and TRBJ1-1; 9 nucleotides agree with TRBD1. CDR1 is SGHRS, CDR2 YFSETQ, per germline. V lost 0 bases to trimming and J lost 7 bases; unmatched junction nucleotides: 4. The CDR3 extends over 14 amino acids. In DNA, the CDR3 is TGCGCCAGCAGCTTGGGGGGACAGGGTAATGAAGCTTTCTTT. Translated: CASSLGGQGNEAFF.

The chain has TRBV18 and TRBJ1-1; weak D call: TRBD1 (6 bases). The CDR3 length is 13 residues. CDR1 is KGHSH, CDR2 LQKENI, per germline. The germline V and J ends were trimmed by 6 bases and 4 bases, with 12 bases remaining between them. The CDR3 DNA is TGTGCCAGCTCGGGGCAGGGGACCACTGAAGCTTTCTTT. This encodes CASSGQGTTEAFF.